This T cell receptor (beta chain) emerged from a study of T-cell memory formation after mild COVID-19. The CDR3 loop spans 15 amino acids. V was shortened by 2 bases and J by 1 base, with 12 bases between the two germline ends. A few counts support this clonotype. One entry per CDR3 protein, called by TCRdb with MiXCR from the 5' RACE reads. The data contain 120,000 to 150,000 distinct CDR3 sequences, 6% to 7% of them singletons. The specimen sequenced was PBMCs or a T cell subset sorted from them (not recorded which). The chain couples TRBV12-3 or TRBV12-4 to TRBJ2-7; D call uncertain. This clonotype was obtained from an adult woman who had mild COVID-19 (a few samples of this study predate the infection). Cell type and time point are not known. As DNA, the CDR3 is TGTGCCAGCAGTTTATCCTCTTACGGGTCCTACGAGCAGTACTTC. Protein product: CASSLSSYGSYEQYF.